This T cell receptor beta chain was captured by sequencing in a study of blood T cell repertoires in COVID-19. Study at large: COVID-19 samples, acute and convalescent, were from the United States, Italy and Spain. T cells, B-cell-depleted T cells, or PBMCs provided the cDNA or gDNA that served as material.

As processed by the authors: Researchers report that nucleated cell counts were estimated from reference gene primer amplification. This table comes from immunoSEQ multiplex PCR, and its TCRdb copy is limited to in-frame clones, with some not included. V and J calls and clone size are as listed in that table; D and trimming were resolved from the DNA. The table records over 70,000 clones, roughly 80% of them present only once. This TCR was recovered from a human donor in a cohort sampled during active COVID-19. The sample was peripheral blood.

The CDR3 reads CASSDVNSGANVLTF. CDR3 nucleotides: TGTGCCAGCAGTGACGTAAACTCTGGGGCCAACGTCCTGACTTTC. The chain has TRBV6-4 and TRBJ2-6, with no clear D. The CDR3 loop spans 15 amino acids. CDR1 is MRHNA and CDR2 is SNTAGT in the germline V gene. V lost 2 bases, J lost 0 bases, and 5 bases lay in between.